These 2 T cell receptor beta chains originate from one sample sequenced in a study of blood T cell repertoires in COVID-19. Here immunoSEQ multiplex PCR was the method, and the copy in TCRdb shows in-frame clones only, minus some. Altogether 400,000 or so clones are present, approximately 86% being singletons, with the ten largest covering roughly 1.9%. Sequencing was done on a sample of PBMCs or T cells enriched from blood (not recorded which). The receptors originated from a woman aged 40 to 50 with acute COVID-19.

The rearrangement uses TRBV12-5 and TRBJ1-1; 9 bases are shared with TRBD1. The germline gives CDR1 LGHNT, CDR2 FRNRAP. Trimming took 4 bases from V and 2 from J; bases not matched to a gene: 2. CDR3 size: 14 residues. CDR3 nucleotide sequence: TGTGCTAGTGGTTGGGGACAGGGTAACACTGAAGCTTTCTTT. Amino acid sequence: CASGWGQGNTEAFF. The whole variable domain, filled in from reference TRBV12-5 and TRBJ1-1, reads DARVTQTPRHKVTEMGQEVTMRCQPILGHNTVFWYRQTMMQGLELLAYFRNRAPLDDSGMPKDRFSAEMPDATLATLKIQPSEPRDSAVYFCASGWGQGNTEAFFGQGTRLTVV.

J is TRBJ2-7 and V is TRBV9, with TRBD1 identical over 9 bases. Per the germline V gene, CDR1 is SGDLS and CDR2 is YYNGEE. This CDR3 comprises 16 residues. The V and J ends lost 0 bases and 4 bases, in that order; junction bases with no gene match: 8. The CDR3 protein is CASSVAWGQGQYEQYF. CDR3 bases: TGTGCCAGCAGCGTAGCTTGGGGACAGGGTCAGTACGAGCAGTACTTC.